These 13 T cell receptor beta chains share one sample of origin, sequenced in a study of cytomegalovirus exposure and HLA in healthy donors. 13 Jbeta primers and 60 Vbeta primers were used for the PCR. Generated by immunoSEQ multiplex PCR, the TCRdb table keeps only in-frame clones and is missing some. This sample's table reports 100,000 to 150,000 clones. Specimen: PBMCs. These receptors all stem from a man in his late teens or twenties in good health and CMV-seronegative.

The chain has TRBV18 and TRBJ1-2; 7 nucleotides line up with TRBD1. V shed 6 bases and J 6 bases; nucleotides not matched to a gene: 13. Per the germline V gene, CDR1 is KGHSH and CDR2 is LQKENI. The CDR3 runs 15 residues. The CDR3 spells CASSALDGQADGYTF. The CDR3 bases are TGTGCCAGCTCCGCTTTGGACGGACAGGCTGATGGCTACACCTTC.

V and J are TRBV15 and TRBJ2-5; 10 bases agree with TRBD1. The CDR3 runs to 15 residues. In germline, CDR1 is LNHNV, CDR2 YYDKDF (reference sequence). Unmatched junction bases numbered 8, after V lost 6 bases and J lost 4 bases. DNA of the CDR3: TGTGCCACCAGGACGGGACAGGGGTTGGGAGAGACCCAGTACTTC. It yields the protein CATRTGQGLGETQYF.

CDR3 DNA sequence: TGTGCCTGGAGTGTATACGCAGGGGGAGGAAATGAGCAGTTCTTC. It translates to CAWSVYAGGGNEQFF. The gene calls are TRBV30 and TRBJ2-1, with D possibly TRBD1 on 7 matching bases. The CDR3 totals 15 residues. Deletions cut 0 bases from V and 7 bases from J, with 16 bases between. Germline lookup yields CDR1 GTSNPN and CDR2 SVGIG (reference sequence). The full variable domain, rest sourced from reference TRBV30 and TRBJ2-1, is SQTIHQWPATLVQPVGSPLSLECTVEGTSNPNLYWYRQAAGRGLQLLFYSVGIGQISSEVPQNLSASRPQDRQFILSSKKLLLSDSGFYLCAWSVYAGGGNEQFFGPGTRLTVL.

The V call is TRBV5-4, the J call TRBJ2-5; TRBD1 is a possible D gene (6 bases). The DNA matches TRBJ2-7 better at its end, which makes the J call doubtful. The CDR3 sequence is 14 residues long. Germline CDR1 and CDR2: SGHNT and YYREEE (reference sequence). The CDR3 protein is CASSPWTARNEQYF. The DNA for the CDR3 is TGTGCCAGCAGCCCATGGACAGCTCGTAACGAGCAGTACTTC.

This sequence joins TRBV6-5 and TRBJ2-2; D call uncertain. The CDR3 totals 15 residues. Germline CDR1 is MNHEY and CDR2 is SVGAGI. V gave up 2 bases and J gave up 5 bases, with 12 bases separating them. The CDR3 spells CASSYGPVATGELFF. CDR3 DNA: TGTGCCAGCAGTTACGGGCCGGTCGCGACCGGGGAGCTGTTTTTT.

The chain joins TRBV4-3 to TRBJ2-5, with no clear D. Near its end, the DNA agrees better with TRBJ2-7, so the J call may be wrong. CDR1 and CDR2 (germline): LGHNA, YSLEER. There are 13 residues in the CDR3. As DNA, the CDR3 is TGCGCCAGCAGCCAATCTTTCTTCTACGAGCAGTACTTC. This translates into CASSQSFFYEQYF.

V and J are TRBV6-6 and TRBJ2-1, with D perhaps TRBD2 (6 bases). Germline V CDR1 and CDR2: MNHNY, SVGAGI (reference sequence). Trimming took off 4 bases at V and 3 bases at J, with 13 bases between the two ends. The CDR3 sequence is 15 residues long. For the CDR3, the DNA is TGTGCCAGCAGTTCGTTTAGCGGAGTCTACAATGAGCAGTTCTTC. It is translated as CASSSFSGVYNEQFF.

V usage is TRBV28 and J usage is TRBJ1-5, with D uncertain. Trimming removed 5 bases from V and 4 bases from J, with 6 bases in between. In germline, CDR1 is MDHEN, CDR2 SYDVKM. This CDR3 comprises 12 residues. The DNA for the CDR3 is TGTGCCAGCAGTATCAGGAATCAGCCCCAGCATTTT. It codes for CASSIRNQPQHF.

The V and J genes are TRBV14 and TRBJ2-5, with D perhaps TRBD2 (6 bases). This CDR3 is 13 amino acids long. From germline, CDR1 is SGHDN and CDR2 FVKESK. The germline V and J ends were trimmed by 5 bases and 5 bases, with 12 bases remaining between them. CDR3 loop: CASSFFGGETQYF. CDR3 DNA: TGTGCCAGCAGCTTTTTCGGGGGTGAGACCCAGTACTTC.

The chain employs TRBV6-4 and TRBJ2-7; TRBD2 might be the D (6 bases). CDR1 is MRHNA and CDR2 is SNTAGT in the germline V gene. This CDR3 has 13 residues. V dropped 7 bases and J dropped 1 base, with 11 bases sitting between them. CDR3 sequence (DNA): TGTGCCAGCATCGGGGGTACTTCCTACGAGCAGTACTTC. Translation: CASIGGTSYEQYF.

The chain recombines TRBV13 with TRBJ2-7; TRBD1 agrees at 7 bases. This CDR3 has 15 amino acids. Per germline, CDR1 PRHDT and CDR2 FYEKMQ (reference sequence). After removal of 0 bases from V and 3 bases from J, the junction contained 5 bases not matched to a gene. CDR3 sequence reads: CASSLGRGKFYEQYF. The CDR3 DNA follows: TGTGCCAGCAGCTTAGGCAGGGGGAAGTTCTACGAGCAGTACTTC.

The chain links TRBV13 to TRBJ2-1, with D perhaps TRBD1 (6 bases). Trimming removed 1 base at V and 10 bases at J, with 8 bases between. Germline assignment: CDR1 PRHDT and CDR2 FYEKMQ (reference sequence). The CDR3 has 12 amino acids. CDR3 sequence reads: CASSLEGQEQFF. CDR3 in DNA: TGTGCCAGCAGCTTAGAAGGACAGGAGCAGTTCTTC.

The CDR3, as DNA: TGCGCCAGCAGCCCCGGACTAGCGGGGGCATACGAGCAGTACTTC. It yields the protein CASSPGLAGAYEQYF. This chain uses TRBV4-3 with TRBJ2-7; 13 bases line up with TRBD2. Germline CDR1 reads LGHNA; CDR2 reads YSLEER. The CDR3 spans 15 residues. V dropped 4 bases and J dropped 4; count of bases not matched to a gene: 4.